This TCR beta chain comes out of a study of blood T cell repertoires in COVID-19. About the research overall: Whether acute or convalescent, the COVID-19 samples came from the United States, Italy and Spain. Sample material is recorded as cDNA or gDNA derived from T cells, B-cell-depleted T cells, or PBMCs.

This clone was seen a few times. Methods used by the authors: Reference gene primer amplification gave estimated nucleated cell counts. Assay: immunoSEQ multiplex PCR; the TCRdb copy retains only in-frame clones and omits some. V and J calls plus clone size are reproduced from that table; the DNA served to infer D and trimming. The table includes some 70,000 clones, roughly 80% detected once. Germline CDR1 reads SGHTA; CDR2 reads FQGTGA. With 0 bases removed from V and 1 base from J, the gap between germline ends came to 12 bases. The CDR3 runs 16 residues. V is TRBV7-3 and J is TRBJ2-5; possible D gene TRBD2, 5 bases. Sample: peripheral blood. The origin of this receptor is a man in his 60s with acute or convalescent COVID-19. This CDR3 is CASSLTGRRVQETQYF. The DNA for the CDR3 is TGTGCCAGCAGCTTAACGGGGAGACGGGTCCAAGAGACCCAGTACTTC.